The rows below give T cell receptor beta chains drawn from one sample of a study of T cells in Graves' hyperthyroidism and ophthalmopathy. TCRdb re-derived calls from the multiplex PCR reads in MiXCR, one entry per CDR3 protein. The table includes about 560,000 distinct CDR3 sequences, 16% detected once. Material: blood. Every receptor here comes from a woman between 18 and 29 years old with Graves' hyperthyroidism. The CDR3 runs from the conserved cysteine through the conserved F or W. Each record gives: V gene, CDR3 length, J gene, D gene, clone size, CDR3 DNA, CDR3 protein. A D gene is named only where the DNA matches it firmly. Part of the rows lack a size; the others show once, few, many or a class for expanded clones.

>TRBV20-1|16|TRBJ2-5|.|many
TGCAGTGCTAGAGATCAGGGAGCGCCAAGGGGGGAGACCCAGTACTTC
CSARDQGAPRGETQYF
>TRBV7-2|14|TRBJ2-7|.|many
TGTGCCAGCAGCTTAGAAGTTCGATCCTACGAGCAGTACTTC
CASSLEVRSYEQYF
>TRBV20-1|13|TRBJ2-2|.|few
TGCAGTGCTAGGAAACTAGGCCCCGGGGAGCTGTTTTTT
CSARKLGPGELFF
>TRBV11-2|16|TRBJ2-1|TRBD2|.
TGTGCCAGCAGCTTAGGAGACGGGAGGGCCAAGGATGAGCAGTTCTTC
CASSLGDGRAKDEQFF
>TRBV6-1|14|TRBJ1-1|TRBD1|many
TGTGCCAGCAGCAATACGGACAGGGGGACTGAAGCTTTCTTT
CASSNTDRGTEAFF
>TRBV6-5|15|TRBJ1-3|.|few
TGTGCCAGCAGTTACTCGAGGAGACCTGGAAACACCATATATTTT
CASSYSRRPGNTIYF
>TRBV10-2|18|TRBJ1-1|.|few
TGCGCCAGCAGTGAGGCGGGGATGTCCCGAAAGATGAACACTGAAGCTTTCTTT
CASSEAGMSRKMNTEAFF
>TRBV7-2|17|TRBJ2-3|TRBD2|few
TGTGCCAGCAGCTTAGCGGCCCACCAGCGGGGGATAGATACGCAGTATTTT
CASSLAAHQRGIDTQYF
>TRBV5-1|15|TRBJ1-6|.|many
TGCGCCAGCAGTCTGGACCTTGACCATAATTCACCCCTCCACTTT
CASSLDLDHNSPLHF
>TRBV2|14|TRBJ2-3|TRBD2|many
TGTGCCAGCAGCACTAGCGGGGGTTCAGATACGCAGTATTTT
CASSTSGGSDTQYF
>TRBV2|14|TRBJ1-2|.|many
TGTGCCAGCAGTGTTACCGGGACCAAAGGAGGCTACACCTTC
CASSVTGTKGGYTF
>TRBV29-1|15|TRBJ2-4|.|.
TGCAGCGTTGAAATCCAGGGACTAGCCAAAAACATTCAGTACTTC
CSVEIQGLAKNIQYF
>TRBV2|13|TRBJ2-2|.|many
TGTGCCAGCATGAAGTTTGTGTCCGGGGAGCTGTTTTTT
CASMKFVSGELFF
>TRBV20-1|12|TRBJ2-7|.|many
TGCAGTGCCAGGGCAGGACCCTACGAGCAGTACTTC
CSARAGPYEQYF
>TRBV29-1|15|TRBJ1-1|.|.
TGCAGCGTGCCGGACTTCTACCTGGGGGACGCTGAAGCTTTCTTT
CSVPDFYLGDAEAFF
>TRBV7-2|14|TRBJ2-5|TRBD2|many
TGTGCCAGCAGCTTAGGTGGCGGGGGGGAGACCCAGTACTTC
CASSLGGGGETQYF
>TRBV3-1|16|TRBJ2-5|.|many
TGTGCCAGCAGCCAAGGGCTTAGGGCATCCCAAGAGACCCAGTACTTC
CASSQGLRASQETQYF
>TRBV7-9|13|TRBJ1-1|.|few
TGTGCCAGCAGCCTAGAGGGCAAAACAGAAGCTTTCTTT
CASSLEGKTEAFF
>TRBV2|15|TRBJ2-7|.|few
TGTGCCAGCACTCAAGAGGGAGTCGGCTCCTACGAGCAGTACTTC
CASTQEGVGSYEQYF
>TRBV3-1|12|TRBJ2-2|.|many
TGTGCCAGCAGCGTAAACACCGGGGAGCTGTTTTTT
CASSVNTGELFF
>TRBV4-2|15|TRBJ2-5|.|many
TGTGCCAGCAGCCAAGAGGGAGGCTCGATCGGGGCCCAGTACTTC
CASSQEGGSIGAQYF
>TRBV4-2|17|TRBJ2-7|.|once
TGTGCCAGCAGCCAGGACCCCGGATCTGGGGCACCCTACGAGCAGTACTTC
CASSQDPGSGAPYEQYF
>TRBV18|14|TRBJ2-1|.|many
TGTGCCAGCTCACAGTCCCAGGGAGACAATGAGCAGTTCTTC
CASSQSQGDNEQFF
>TRBV12-3/TRBV12-4|17|TRBJ1-6|.|few
TGTGCCAGCAGTCGCACCATGGGGCTCCCATATAATTCACCCCTCCACTTT
CASSRTMGLPYNSPLHF
>TRBV9|14|TRBJ2-2|TRBD1|many
TGTGCCAGCAGCGCAAACAGGGGTGTCGGGGAGCTGTTTTTT
CASSANRGVGELFF
>TRBV29-1|13|TRBJ2-5|TRBD1|many
TGCAGCGTCCAAACAGGGGTAGGAGAGACCCAGTACTTC
CSVQTGVGETQYF
>TRBV28|15|TRBJ1-5|.|many
TGTGCCAGCAGTTTCGTATGGAGGAGCAATCAGCCCCAGCATTTT
CASSFVWRSNQPQHF
>TRBV27|14|TRBJ1-5|.|many
TGTGCCAGCAGCGAGAACAGGGAAAATCAGCCCCAGCATTTT
CASSENRENQPQHF
>TRBV6-1|14|TRBJ2-7|.|many
TGTGCCAGCAGTGAACTGGACGATACCTACGAGCAGTACTTC
CASSELDDTYEQYF
>TRBV6-2/TRBV6-3|14|TRBJ2-2|.|.
TGTGCCAGCAGTTACGAGTTGAACACCGGGGAGCTGTTTTTT
CASSYELNTGELFF
>TRBV7-9|15|TRBJ2-5|.|few
TGTGCCAGCAGCTTAGCGCACGGAGGTCGTGAGACCCAGTACTTC
CASSLAHGGRETQYF
>TRBV6-2/TRBV6-3|15|TRBJ1-1|.|many
TGTGCCAGCAGTTACTTGGGGGCTTCCGACACTGAAGCTTTCTTT
CASSYLGASDTEAFF
>TRBV5-4|15|TRBJ2-1|.|.
TGTGCCAGCAGCTTTCAAGGGGCTATCTACAATGAGCAGTTCTTC
CASSFQGAIYNEQFF
>TRBV14|19|TRBJ2-6|.|.
TGTGCCAGCAGCCAAGTTACGGCACTACTAAGCTCTGGGGCCAACGTCCTGACTTTC
CASSQVTALLSSGANVLTF
>TRBV20-1|14|TRBJ2-2|.|.
TGCAGTGCTAGCCCTCGTGTGGGGGTCGGGGAGCTGTTTTTT
CSASPRVGVGELFF
>TRBV28|14|TRBJ1-4|.|.
TGTGCCAGCAGGCGCAACGGGGGTCGGGAAAAACTGTTTTTT
CASRRNGGREKLFF
>TRBV4-1|15|TRBJ2-7|.|many
TGCGCCAGCAGCCAAGTACCTAGCGAGAGATACGAGCAGTACTTC
CASSQVPSERYEQYF
>TRBV29-1|17|TRBJ2-3|TRBD2|.
TGCAGCGTTGATCGGGTAGCGGGGGAGATATTCACAGATACGCAGTATTTT
CSVDRVAGEIFTDTQYF
>TRBV7-2|14|TRBJ2-1|.|many
TGTGCCAGCAGCCGTCGTGGGCAAGGCGATGAGCAGTTCTTC
CASSRRGQGDEQFF
>TRBV3-1|15|TRBJ1-2|.|many
TGTGCCAGCAGCCGCTCTGTCCGTCCGTACTATGGCTACACCTTC
CASSRSVRPYYGYTF
>TRBV7-2|13|TRBJ2-1|TRBD2|many
TGTGCCAGCAGCTTAGCGACGGGGGGGTGGCAGTTCTTC
CASSLATGGWQFF
>TRBV28|14|TRBJ2-1|TRBD2|many
TGTGCCAGCAGGCGGGGTGGCGGGAGCTATGAGCAGTTCTTC
CASRRGGGSYEQFF
>TRBV20-1|12|TRBJ1-1|.|many
TGCAGTGCGGTTCCCTGGGGCACTGAAGCTTTCTTT
CSAVPWGTEAFF
>TRBV7-2|13|TRBJ2-2|.|.
TGTGCCAGCAGAAAAAGGGGTTTAGGGGAGCTGTTTTTT
CASRKRGLGELFF
>TRBV29-1|13|TRBJ2-1|.|.
TGCAGCGTTGAACGGGTGGCGGGTAATGAGCAGTTCTTC
CSVERVAGNEQFF
>TRBV4-3|15|TRBJ2-5|.|few
TGCGCCAGCAGCCCAGACTCGTGGACAGCAGAGACCCAGTACTTC
CASSPDSWTAETQYF